The subject of this entry is one T cell receptor beta chain. The CDR3 is 15 residues long. These data originate in a study of OX40 agonist ivuxolimab in advanced cancers. About the study: At under 85% male, the cohort had a mean age of 60 years, ranging from about 23 to 79. The eligibility criteria allowed prior anti-PD-1, anti-PD-L1 or anti-CTLA-4 therapy, and approximately 42% had some. Partial responses occurred in three patients (one hepatocellular carcinoma, two cutaneous melanoma).

Measured with immunoSEQ multiplex PCR; TCRdb has only the in-frame clones, and not every one. The sample shows tens of thousands of clones, approximately 81% of them seen only once. Researchers took blood at baseline, on cycle 4 day 1, and on cycle 7 day 1. Sequenced material: CD4+ or CD8+ T cells sorted from blood, taken in a trial of the OX40 agonist ivuxolimab. The clonotype comes from an adult with an advanced solid tumor such as melanoma, head and neck, liver or kidney cancer. This chain connects TRBV1 to TRBJ2-3; the D call TRBD2 from the table was never checked on the DNA. TRBV1 is deemed a pseudogene. The DNA of the CDR3 is TGCACCAGCAGCCAGAGGAGGGTGTACACAGATACGCAGTATTTT. The encoded protein is CTSSQRRVYTDTQYF.